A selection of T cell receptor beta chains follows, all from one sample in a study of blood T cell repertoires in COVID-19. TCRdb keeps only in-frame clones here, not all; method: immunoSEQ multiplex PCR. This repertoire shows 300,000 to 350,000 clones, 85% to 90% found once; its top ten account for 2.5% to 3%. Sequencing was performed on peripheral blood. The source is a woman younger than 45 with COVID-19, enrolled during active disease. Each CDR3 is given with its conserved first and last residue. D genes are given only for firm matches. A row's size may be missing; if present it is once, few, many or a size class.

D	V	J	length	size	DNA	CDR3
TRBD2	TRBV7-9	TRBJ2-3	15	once	TGTGCCAGCAGCTTTACTAGCGGGAGGGGGGATACGCAGTATTTT	CASSFTSGRGDTQYF
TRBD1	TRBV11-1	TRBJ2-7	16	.	TGTGCCAGCAGCTTAACTCCGGGACAGGGTTCCTACGAGCAGTACTTC	CASSLTPGQGSYEQYF
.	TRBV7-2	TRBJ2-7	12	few	TGTGCCAGCAGCTATAGTCAATACGAGCAGTACTTC	CASSYSQYEQYF
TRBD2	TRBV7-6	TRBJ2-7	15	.	TGTGCCAGCAGCGCCTGGACTAGCGGATCCTACGAGCAGTACTTC	CASSAWTSGSYEQYF
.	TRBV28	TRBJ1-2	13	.	TGTGCCAGCAGTCGACACCACCCCAATGGCTACACCTTC	CASSRHHPNGYTF
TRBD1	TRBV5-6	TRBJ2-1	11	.	TGTGCCAGCATCAGGGGGAATGAGCAGTTCTTC	CASIRGNEQFF
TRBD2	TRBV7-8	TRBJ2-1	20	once	TGTGCCAGCAGCCTAGGGACCGGGACTAGCGGGAGGCTACATAACAATGAGCAGTTCTTC	CASSLGTGTSGRLHNNEQFF
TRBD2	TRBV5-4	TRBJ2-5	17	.	TGTGCCAGCAGCTTGGGACTAGCGGGAGGGTACCAAGAGACCCAGTACTTC	CASSLGLAGGYQETQYF
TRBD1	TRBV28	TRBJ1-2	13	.	TGTGCCAGCAGTTTAGACAGGGACTATGGCTACACCTTC	CASSLDRDYGYTF
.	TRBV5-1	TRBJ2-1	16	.	TGCGCCAGCAGCCCCGGCGGGCTAGCCTCCTACAATGAGCAGTTCTTC	CASSPGGLASYNEQFF
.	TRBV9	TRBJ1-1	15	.	TGTGCCAGCAGCCCTCGGGGGGCCATGAACACTGAAGCTTTCTTT	CASSPRGAMNTEAFF
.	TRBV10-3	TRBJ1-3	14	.	TGTGCCATCACACGGGAGAGCTCTGGAAACACCATATATTTT	CAITRESSGNTIYF
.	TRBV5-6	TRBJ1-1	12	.	TGTGCCAGCAGCACGGGGGGGCGTGAAGCTTTCTTT	CASSTGGREAFF
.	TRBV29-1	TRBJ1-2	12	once	TGCAGCGCCTTACCCTCGGAGTATGGCTACACCTTC	CSALPSEYGYTF
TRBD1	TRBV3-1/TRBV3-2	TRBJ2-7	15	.	TGTGCCAGCAGCCAAGGAATGGACAGGACTGACGAGCAGTACTTC	CASSQGMDRTDEQYF
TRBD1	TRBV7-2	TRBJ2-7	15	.	TGTGCCAGCAGCTTTCAGACAGGGGGCAGCTACGAGCAGTACTTC	CASSFQTGGSYEQYF
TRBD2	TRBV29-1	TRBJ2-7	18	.	TGCAGCGTTGGGCCGGGGGCGGATGGACTAGCGGGATACTACGAGCAGTACTTC	CSVGPGADGLAGYYEQYF
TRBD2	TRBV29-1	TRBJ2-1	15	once	TGCAGCGTTGAATCGCGGGAGGGCCTCCGCGATGAGCAGTTCTTC	CSVESREGLRDEQFF
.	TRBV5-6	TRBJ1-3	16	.	TGTGCCAGCAGCCCGGGGTTCACTTTCTCTGGAAACACCATATATTTT	CASSPGFTFSGNTIYF
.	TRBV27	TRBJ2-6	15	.	TGTGCCAGCAGTTTCGGGTTATCTGGGGCCAACGTCCTGACTTTC	CASSFGLSGANVLTF